Shown below are 12 T cell receptor beta chains from a single sample sequenced in a study of blood T cell repertoires in COVID-19 (dated by TCRdb to between 2020 and 2021). Libraries were built with the immunoSEQ multiplex PCR assay. Here the immuneACCESS table is served through TCRdb, limited to in-frame sequences with V and J called. Missing clones are a known gap in these copies; in checked studies unresolved V genes cover under half, and the rest lacks a known reason. The sample table lists fewer than 180,000 clones, roughly 87% of them with a count of one. The ten most abundant clones make up around 4% of the sample. Input material: peripheral blood. The source of these receptors is a woman aged 55-70 years with active or convalescent COVID-19.

J is TRBJ1-4 and V is TRBV19; maybe TRBD1 (6 bases). Germline loops: CDR1 LNHDA, CDR2 SQIVND (reference sequence). The CDR3 runs 18 residues. The germline V and J ends were trimmed by 1 base and 4 bases, with 19 bases remaining between them. CDR3 region: CASSIVGPTGGDNEKLFF. The CDR3 nucleotides read TGTGCCAGTAGTATAGTCGGCCCGACAGGAGGAGATAATGAAAAACTGTTTTTT.

The chain employs TRBV6-5 and TRBJ2-7; 7 nucleotides line up with TRBD2. V shed 6 bases and J 3 bases; nucleotides not matched to a gene: 11. The germline V gene encodes CDR1 MNHEY and CDR2 SVGAGI. There are 15 residues in the CDR3. The CDR3 spells CASSLGEGVGYEQYF. The CDR3 nucleotides are TGTGCCAGCAGCCTCGGGGAGGGAGTAGGCTACGAGCAGTACTTC.

V and J are TRBV6-5 and TRBJ2-2; TRBD1 aligns across 7 bases. Germline V gives CDR1 MNHEY, CDR2 SVGAGI. V lost 6 bases, J lost 0 bases, and 4 bases stayed unmatched. CDR3 size: 15 residues. CDR3 coding DNA: TGTGCCAGCAGCCCCACAGGGGCGAACACCGGGGAGCTGTTTTTT. Protein product: CASSPTGANTGELFF.

V and J are TRBV5-1 and TRBJ2-3, with 11 bases lining up with TRBD1. J lost 2 bases, V lost 4 bases, and 6 bases had no gene match. The CDR3 is made up of 16 amino acids. Germline CDR1 and CDR2: SGHRS and YFSETQ. CDR3 loop: CASSKGQGAPTDTQYF. The CDR3 DNA reads TGCGCCAGCAGCAAAGGACAGGGGGCGCCCACAGATACGCAGTATTTT.

The V call is TRBV18, the J call TRBJ2-2; 9 nucleotides agree with TRBD2. CDR1 is KGHSH and CDR2 is LQKENI in the germline V gene. V shed 5 bases and J 4 bases; nucleotides not matched to a gene: 8. CDR3 length: 16 amino acids. Written as DNA, the CDR3 is TGTGCCAGCTCAGCCAGGAGCGGGGGGACCACCGGGGAGCTGTTTTTT. Residues: CASSARSGGTTGELFF.

This chain joins TRBV2 and TRBJ2-3; D perhaps matches TRBD2 (6 bases). V lost 9 bases, J lost 4 bases, and 17 bases lay in between. Germline assignment: CDR1 SNHLY and CDR2 FYNNEI. The CDR3 covers 14 residues. Here the CDR3 DNA reads TGTGCCAGTTCCTCCGGGACTGGAGCAGATACGCAGTATTTT. It yields the protein CASSSGTGADTQYF.

The table lists this clone with a count of one. V and J are TRBV19 and TRBJ2-3; 9 bases are shared with TRBD2. After removal of 2 bases from V and 5 bases from J, the junction contained 5 bases not matched to a gene. This CDR3 spans 15 amino acids. Germline loops: CDR1 LNHDA, CDR2 SQIVND (reference sequence). The CDR3 here is CASSIPRGGGDTQYF. DNA for the CDR3: TGTGCCAGTAGTATACCGCGGGGGGGAGGAGATACGCAGTATTTT.

In DNA form, the CDR3 reads TGTGCCACCAGCAGAGATCACCAGCCGGGGGGAAATCAGCCCCAGCATTTT. As protein: CATSRDHQPGGNQPQHF. The V call is TRBV15, the J call TRBJ1-5; perhaps TRBD1 as D (5 bases). This CDR3 region has 17 residues. Germline CDR1 reads LNHNV; CDR2 reads YYDKDF (reference sequence). V lost 0 bases to trimming and J lost 4 bases, with 16 bases between them.

This clone occurred a few times. The chain couples TRBV12-3 or TRBV12-4 to TRBJ2-1, with D perhaps TRBD2 (6 bases). This CDR3 contains 13 residues. With 7 bases removed from V and 7 bases from J, the gap between germline ends came to 14 bases. CDR3: CASNLSGANEQFF. CDR3 DNA: TGTGCCAGCAATCTGTCGGGAGCGAATGAGCAGTTCTTC.

This clone was detected only once. The V and J genes are TRBV29-1 and TRBJ2-7; 13 bases line up with TRBD2. The CDR3 is 15 residues long. Trimming removed 6 bases from V and 3 bases from J; junction bases left unmatched: 8. Germline CDR1 is SQVTM and CDR2 is ANQGSEA. CDR3 sequence reads: CSVMGTSGVVYEQYF. The CDR3 DNA reads TGCAGCGTGATGGGGACTAGCGGGGTGGTCTACGAGCAGTACTTC.

The gene calls are TRBV6-4 and TRBJ2-3; no firm D call. Germline V CDR1 and CDR2: MRHNA, SNTAGT. There are 18 residues in the CDR3. V was trimmed by 0 bases and J by 0 bases, leaving 16 bases between them. CDR3 sequence: CASSDSKQCISSTDTQYF. DNA of the CDR3: TGTGCCAGCAGTGACTCGAAACAGTGCATATCTAGCACAGATACGCAGTATTTT.

The V gene is TRBV6-5, the J gene TRBJ2-3, with D possibly matching TRBD1 (6 bases). The CDR3 consists of 13 residues. Germline V gives CDR1 MNHEY, CDR2 SVGAGI. Trimming took 10 bases from V and 2 from J, leaving 13 bases between them. The CDR3 bases are TGTGCCACCACAGACAGGATCACAGATACGCAGTATTTT. Protein: CATTDRITDTQYF.